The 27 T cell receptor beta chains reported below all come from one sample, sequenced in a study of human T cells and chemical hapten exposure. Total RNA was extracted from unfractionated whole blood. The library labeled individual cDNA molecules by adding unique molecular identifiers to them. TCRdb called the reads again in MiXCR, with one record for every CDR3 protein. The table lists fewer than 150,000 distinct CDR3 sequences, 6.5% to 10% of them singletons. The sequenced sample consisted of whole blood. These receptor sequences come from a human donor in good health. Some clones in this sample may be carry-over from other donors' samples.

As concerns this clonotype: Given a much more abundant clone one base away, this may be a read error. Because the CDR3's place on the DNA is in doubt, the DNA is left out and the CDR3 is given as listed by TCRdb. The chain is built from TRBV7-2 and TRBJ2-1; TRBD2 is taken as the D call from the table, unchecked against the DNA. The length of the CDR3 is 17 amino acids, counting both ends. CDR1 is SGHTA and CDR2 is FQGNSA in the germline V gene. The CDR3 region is CASSLVGSGTLYNEQIF.

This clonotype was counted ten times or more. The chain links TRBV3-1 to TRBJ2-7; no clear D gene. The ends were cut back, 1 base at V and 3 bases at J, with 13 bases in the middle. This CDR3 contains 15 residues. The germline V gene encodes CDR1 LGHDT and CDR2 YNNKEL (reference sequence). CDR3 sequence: CASSQVPGPSYEQYF. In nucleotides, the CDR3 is TGTGCCAGCAGCCAAGTCCCCGGACCGAGCTACGAGCAGTACTTC.

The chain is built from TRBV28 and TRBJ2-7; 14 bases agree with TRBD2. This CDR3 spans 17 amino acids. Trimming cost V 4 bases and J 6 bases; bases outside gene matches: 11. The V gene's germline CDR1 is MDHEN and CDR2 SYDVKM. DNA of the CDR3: TGTGCCAGCAGTTCGGGACTAGCGGGAGAGGGGGTCCTCGAGCAGTACTTC. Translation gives CASSSGLAGEGVLEQYF. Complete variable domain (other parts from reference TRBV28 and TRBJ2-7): DVKVTQSSRYLVKRTGEKVFLECVQDMDHENMFWYRQDPGLGLRLIYFSYDVKMKEKGDIPEGYSVSREKKERFSLILESASTNQTSMYLCASSSGLAGEGVLEQYFGPGTRLTVT.

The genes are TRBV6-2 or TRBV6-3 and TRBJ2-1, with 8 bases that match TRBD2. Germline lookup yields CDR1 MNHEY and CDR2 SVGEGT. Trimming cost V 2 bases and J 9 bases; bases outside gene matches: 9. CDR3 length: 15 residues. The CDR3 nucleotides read TGTGCCAGCAGTTACGCGCTAGCGGCGGGAGGTGAGCAGTTCTTC. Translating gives CASSYALAAGGEQFF.

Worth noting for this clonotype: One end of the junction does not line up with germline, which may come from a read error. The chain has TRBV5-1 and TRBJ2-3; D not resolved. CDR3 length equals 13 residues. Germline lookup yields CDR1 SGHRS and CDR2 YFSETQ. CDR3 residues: CASRLAFTDTQYF. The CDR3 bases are TGCGCCAGCAGGTTGGCCTTCACAGATACGCAGTATTTT.

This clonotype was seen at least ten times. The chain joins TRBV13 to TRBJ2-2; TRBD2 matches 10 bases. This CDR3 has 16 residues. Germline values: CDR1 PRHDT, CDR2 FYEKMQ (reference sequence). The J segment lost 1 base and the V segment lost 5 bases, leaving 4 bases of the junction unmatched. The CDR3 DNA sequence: TGTGCCAGCAGCCCACTAGCGGGAAGGAACACCGGGGAGCTGTTTTTT. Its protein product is CASSPLAGRNTGELFF. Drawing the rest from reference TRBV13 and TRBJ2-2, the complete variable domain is AAGVIQSPRHLIKEKRETATLKCYPIPRHDTVYWYQQGPGQDPQFLISFYEKMQSDKGSIPDRFSAQQFSDYHSELNMSSLELGDSALYFCASSPLAGRNTGELFFGEGSRLTVL.

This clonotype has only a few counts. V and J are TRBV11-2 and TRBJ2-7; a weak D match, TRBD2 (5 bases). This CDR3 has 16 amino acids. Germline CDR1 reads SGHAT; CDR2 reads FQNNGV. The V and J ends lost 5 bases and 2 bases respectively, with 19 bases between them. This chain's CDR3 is CASSLNTRAGAYEQYF. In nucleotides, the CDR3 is TGTGCCAGCAGCCTCAACACGAGGGCAGGCGCCTACGAGCAGTACTTC.

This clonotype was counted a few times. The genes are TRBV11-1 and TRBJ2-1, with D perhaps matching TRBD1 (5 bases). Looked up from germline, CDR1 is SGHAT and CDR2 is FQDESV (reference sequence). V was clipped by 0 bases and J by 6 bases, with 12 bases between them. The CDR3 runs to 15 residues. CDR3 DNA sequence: TGTGCCAGCAGCTTAGCGGACACCTCCCTCAATGAGCAGTTCTTC. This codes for CASSLADTSLNEQFF.

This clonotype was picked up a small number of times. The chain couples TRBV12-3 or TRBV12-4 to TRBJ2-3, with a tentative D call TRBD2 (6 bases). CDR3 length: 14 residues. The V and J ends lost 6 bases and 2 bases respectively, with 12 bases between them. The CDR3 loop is CASSWGLSTDTQYF. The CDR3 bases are TGTGCCAGCAGCTGGGGACTTTCCACAGATACGCAGTATTTT.

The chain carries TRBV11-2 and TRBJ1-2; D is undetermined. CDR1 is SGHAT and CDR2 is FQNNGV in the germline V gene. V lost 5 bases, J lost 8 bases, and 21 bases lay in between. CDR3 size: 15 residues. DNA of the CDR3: TGTGCCAGCAGCCTTAGAGAGGAACTCGAAGTGGGCTACACCTTC. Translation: CASSLREELEVGYTF.

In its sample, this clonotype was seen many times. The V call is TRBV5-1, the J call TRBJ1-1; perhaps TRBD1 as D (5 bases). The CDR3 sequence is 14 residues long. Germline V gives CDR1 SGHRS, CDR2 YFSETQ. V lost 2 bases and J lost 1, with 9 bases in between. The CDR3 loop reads CASSFGAGNTEAFF. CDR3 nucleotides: TGCGCCAGCAGCTTCGGGGCAGGGAACACTGAAGCTTTCTTT. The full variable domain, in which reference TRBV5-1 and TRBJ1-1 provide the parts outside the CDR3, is KAGVTQTPRYLIKTRGQQVTLSCSPISGHRSVSWYQQTPGQGLQFLFEYFSETQRNKGNFPGRFSGRQFSNSRSEMNVSTLELGDSALYLCASSFGAGNTEAFFGQGTRLTVV.

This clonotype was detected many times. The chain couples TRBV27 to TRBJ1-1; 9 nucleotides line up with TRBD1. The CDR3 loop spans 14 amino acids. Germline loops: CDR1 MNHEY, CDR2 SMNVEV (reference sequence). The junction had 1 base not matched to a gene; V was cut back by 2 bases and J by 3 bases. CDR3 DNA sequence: TGTGCCAGCAGTTTAAGACAGGGGGACACTGAAGCTTTCTTT. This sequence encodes CASSLRQGDTEAFF.

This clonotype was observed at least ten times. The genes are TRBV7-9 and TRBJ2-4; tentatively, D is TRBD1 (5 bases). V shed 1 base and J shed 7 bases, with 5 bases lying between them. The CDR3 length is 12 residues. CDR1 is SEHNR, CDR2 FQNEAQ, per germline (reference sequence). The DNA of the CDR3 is TGTGCCAGCAGCTTAGACAGGAACATTCAGTACTTC. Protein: CASSLDRNIQYF.

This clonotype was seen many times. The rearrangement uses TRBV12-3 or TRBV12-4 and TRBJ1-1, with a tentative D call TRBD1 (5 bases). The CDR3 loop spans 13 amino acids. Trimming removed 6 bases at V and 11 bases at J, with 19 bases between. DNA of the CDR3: TGTGCCAGCAGGGAAGGCAGGGCTGATCGGGCTTTCTTT. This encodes CASREGRADRAFF.

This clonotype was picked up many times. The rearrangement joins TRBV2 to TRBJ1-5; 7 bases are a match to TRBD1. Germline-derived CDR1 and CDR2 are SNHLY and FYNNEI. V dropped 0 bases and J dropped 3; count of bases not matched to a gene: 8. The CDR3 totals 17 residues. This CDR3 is CASSEASGTGVNQPQHF. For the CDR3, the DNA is TGTGCCAGCAGTGAAGCCTCAGGAACAGGGGTCAATCAGCCCCAGCATTTT.

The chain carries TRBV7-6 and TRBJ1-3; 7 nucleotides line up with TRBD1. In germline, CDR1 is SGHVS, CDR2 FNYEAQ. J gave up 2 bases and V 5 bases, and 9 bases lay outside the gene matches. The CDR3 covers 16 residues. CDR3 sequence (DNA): TGTGCCAGCAGCGAGAGTCGGGACAGACCTGGAAACACCATATATTTT. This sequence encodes CASSESRDRPGNTIYF. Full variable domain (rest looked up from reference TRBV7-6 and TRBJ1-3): GAGVSQSPRYKVTKRGQDVALRCDPISGHVSLYWYRQALGQGPEFLTYFNYEAQQDKSGLPNDRFSAERPEGSISTLTIQRTEQRDSAMYRCASSESRDRPGNTIYFGEGSWLTVV.

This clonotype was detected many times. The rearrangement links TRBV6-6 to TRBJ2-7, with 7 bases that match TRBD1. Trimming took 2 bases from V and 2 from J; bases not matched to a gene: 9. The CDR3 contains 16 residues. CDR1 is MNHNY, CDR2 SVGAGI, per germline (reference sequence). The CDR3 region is CASSYRSGQSTYEQYF. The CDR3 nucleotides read TGTGCCAGCAGTTACCGATCGGGACAGTCCACCTACGAGCAGTACTTC.

The CDR3 nucleotides read TGTGCCATCAGTGGGGGACAGGGGGCCGGCACTGAAGCTTTCTTT. It is translated as CAISGGQGAGTEAFF. V and J are TRBV10-3 and TRBJ1-1, with TRBD1 matching 12 bases. The CDR3 is 15 residues long. J gave up 4 bases and V 4 bases, and 4 bases lay outside the gene matches. The germline CDR1 and CDR2 sequences are ENHRY and SYGVKD.

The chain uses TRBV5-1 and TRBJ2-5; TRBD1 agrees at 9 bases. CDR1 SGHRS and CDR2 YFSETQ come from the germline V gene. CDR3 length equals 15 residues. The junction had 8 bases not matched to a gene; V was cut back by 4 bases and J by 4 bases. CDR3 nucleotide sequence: TGCGCCAGCAGCCATACAGGGGGCCTGGGAGAGACCCAGTACTTC. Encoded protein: CASSHTGGLGETQYF.

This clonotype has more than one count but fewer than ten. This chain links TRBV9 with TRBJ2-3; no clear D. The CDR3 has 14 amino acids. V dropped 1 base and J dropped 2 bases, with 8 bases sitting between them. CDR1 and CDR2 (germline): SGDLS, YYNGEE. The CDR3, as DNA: TGTGCCAGCAGCGTACACAGATACACAGATACGCAGTATTTT. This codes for CASSVHRYTDTQYF.

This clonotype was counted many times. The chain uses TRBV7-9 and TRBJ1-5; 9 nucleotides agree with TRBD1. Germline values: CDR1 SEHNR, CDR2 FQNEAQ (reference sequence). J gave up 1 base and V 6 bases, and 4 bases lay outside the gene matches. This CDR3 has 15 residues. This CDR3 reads CASSLDRGSNQPQHF. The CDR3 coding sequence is TGTGCCAGCAGTCTGGACAGGGGAAGCAATCAGCCCCAGCATTTT.

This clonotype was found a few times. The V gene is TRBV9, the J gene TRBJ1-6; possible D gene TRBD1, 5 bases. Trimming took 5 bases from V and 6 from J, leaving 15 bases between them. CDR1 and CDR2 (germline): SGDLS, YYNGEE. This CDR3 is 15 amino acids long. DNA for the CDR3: TGTGCCAGCAGTAATTCCCAGGGTGTTAATTCACCCCTCCACTTT. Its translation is CASSNSQGVNSPLHF.

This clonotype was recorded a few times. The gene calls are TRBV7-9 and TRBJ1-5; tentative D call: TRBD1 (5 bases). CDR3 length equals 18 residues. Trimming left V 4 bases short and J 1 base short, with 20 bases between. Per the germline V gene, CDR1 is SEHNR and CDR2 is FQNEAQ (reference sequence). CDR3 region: CASSSVRPGDRSNQPQHF. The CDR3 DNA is TGTGCCAGCAGCTCAGTGAGACCCGGCGACAGAAGCAATCAGCCCCAGCATTTT.

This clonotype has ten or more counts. The CDR3 protein is CASSGAKGGTEAFF. The CDR3 DNA follows: TGTGCCAGCAGTGGGGCCAAGGGGGGGACTGAAGCTTTCTTT. The chain links TRBV2 to TRBJ1-1; D perhaps matches TRBD1 (6 bases). The CDR3 extends over 14 amino acids. Per the germline V gene, CDR1 is SNHLY and CDR2 is FYNNEI. V lost 4 bases to trimming and J lost 5 bases, with 14 bases between them.

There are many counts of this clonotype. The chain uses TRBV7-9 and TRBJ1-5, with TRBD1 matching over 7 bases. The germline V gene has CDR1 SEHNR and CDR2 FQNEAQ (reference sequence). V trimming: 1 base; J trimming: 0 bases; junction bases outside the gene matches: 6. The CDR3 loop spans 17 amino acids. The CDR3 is CASSLGTGEYSNQPQHF. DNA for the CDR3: TGTGCCAGCAGCTTAGGGACAGGAGAATATAGCAATCAGCCCCAGCATTTT.

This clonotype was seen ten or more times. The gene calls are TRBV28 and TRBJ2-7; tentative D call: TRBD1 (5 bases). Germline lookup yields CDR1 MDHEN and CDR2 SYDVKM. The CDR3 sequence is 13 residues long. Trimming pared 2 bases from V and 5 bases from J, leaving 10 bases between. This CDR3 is CASSLTSRDEQYF. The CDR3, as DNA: TGTGCCAGCAGTTTAACGAGCAGGGACGAGCAGTACTTC.

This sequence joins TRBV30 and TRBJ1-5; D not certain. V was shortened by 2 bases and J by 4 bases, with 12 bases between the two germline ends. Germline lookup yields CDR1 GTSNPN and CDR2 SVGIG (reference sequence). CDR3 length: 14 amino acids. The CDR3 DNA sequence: TGTGCCTGGAGTCTAGGCACGATGAATCAGCCCCAGCATTTT. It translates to CAWSLGTMNQPQHF.